The 17 T cell receptor beta chains presented below share a single source sample, sequenced in a study of control samples from healthy donors and cancer patients. The assay was immunoSEQ multiplex PCR, and TCRdb's table has in-frame clones only and misses some. The sample carries 170,000 or so clones, over 80% recorded once. The sample consisted of blood. The receptors derive from a man younger than 30 in good health.

The chain uses TRBV10-3 and TRBJ2-7; D not resolved. V was shortened by 0 bases and J by 3 bases, with 21 bases between the two germline ends. The CDR3 loop spans 18 amino acids. CDR1 ENHRY and CDR2 SYGVKD come from the germline V gene. This chain's CDR3 is CAISESKGFGRVHYEQYF. The CDR3 nucleotides read TGTGCCATCAGTGAGTCGAAAGGGTTTGGTAGGGTCCACTACGAGCAGTACTTC.

This clone was observed a single time. V is TRBV19 and J is TRBJ2-2; 9 bases align to TRBD1. V lost 4 bases and J lost 1; bases outside the gene matches: 7. CDR3 size: 17 residues. Germline-derived CDR1 and CDR2 are LNHDA and SQIVND (reference sequence). The CDR3 sequence is CASSRVGTGQNTGELFF. In DNA form, the CDR3 reads TGTGCCAGTAGTAGGGTGGGGACAGGGCAGAACACCGGGGAGCTGTTTTTT.

In its sample, this clone was seen a few times. V usage is TRBV9 and J usage is TRBJ1-4; the D is unclear. The CDR3 consists of 13 residues. V lost 4 bases, J lost 5 bases, and 9 bases lay in between. CDR1 and CDR2 (germline): SGDLS, YYNGEE. The CDR3 DNA follows: TGTGCCAGCAGCCCTGCGGGAAATGAAAAACTGTTTTTT. It yields the protein CASSPAGNEKLFF.

This chain links TRBV15 with TRBJ1-1; D unclear. Per germline, CDR1 LNHNV and CDR2 YYDKDF (reference sequence). The CDR3 sequence is 15 residues long. V shed 1 base and J shed 8 bases, with 17 bases lying between them. Written as DNA, the CDR3 is TGTGCCACCAGCAGAGGTTCCTCGAGGTTTTCAGAAGCTTTCTTT. Its translation is CATSRGSSRFSEAFF.

The rearrangement uses TRBV10-3 and TRBJ2-7; TRBD1 aligns across 9 bases. The CDR3 extends over 15 amino acids. Germline loops: CDR1 ENHRY, CDR2 SYGVKD. V trimming: 6 bases; J trimming: 1 base; junction bases outside the gene matches: 7. The CDR3: CAIRTDRGTSYEQYF. The CDR3, as DNA: TGTGCCATCAGGACGGACAGGGGTACTTCCTACGAGCAGTACTTC.

The genes are TRBV27 and TRBJ1-4; no definite D call. The CDR3 has 15 amino acids. The V gene's germline CDR1 is MNHEY and CDR2 SMNVEV (reference sequence). V lost 6 bases and J lost 10, with 21 bases in between. The CDR3 coding sequence is TGTGCCAGCAGCCAGACCCACCCCCCCGGAGGAAAACTGTTTTTT. It specifies CASSQTHPPGGKLFF.

The chain carries TRBV7-9 and TRBJ2-7, with TRBD1 matching 7 bases. The germline gives CDR1 SEHNR, CDR2 FQNEAQ (reference sequence). CDR3 length: 14 residues. J was trimmed by 3 bases and V by 5 bases; bases with no gene match: 7. CDR3 amino acids: CASSLKGADYEQYF. The CDR3, as DNA: TGTGCCAGCAGCCTTAAGGGGGCAGACTACGAGCAGTACTTC.

There are a few counts of this clone. The chain employs TRBV7-9 and TRBJ1-5, with D possibly being TRBD1 (6 bases). Trimming shortened V by 3 bases and J by 0 bases, and 9 bases separated the two germline ends. This CDR3 region has 15 residues. Germline CDR1 SEHNR, CDR2 FQNEAQ (reference sequence). CDR3 in amino acids: CASSFSQGSNQPQHF. CDR3 in DNA: TGTGCCAGCAGCTTCTCACAGGGTAGCAATCAGCCCCAGCATTTT. Full variable domain (missing parts from reference TRBV7-9 and TRBJ1-5): DTGVSQNPRHKITKRGQNVTFRCDPISEHNRLYWYRQTLGQGPEFLTYFQNEAQLEKSRLLSDRFSAERPKGSFSTLEIQRTEQGDSAMYLCASSFSQGSNQPQHFGDGTRLSIL.

V is TRBV19 and J is TRBJ1-4; 7 bases fit TRBD1. This CDR3 is built from 15 residues. V lost 4 bases and J lost 5; bases outside the gene matches: 7. Germline V gene lookup returns CDR1 LNHDA and CDR2 SQIVND (reference sequence). CDR3 amino acids: CASSTSGTVNEKLFF. CDR3 in DNA: TGTGCCAGTAGTACTTCCGGGACAGTCAATGAAAAACTGTTTTTT.

The genes are TRBV18 and TRBJ1-5; 7 nucleotides align to TRBD1. This CDR3 is built from 13 residues. The junction had 3 bases not matched to a gene; V was cut back by 8 bases and J by 2 bases. Germline values: CDR1 KGHSH, CDR2 LQKENI. The CDR3 loop is CASRGTGNQPQHF. DNA of the CDR3: TGTGCCAGCCGAGGGACAGGCAATCAGCCCCAGCATTTT.

This clone occurred once. The chain combines TRBV14 with TRBJ1-1; no definite D call. Germline assignment: CDR1 SGHDN and CDR2 FVKESK. V lost 0 bases, J lost 5 bases, and 13 bases lay in between. The CDR3 is 15 residues long. The CDR3 region has the DNA TGTGCCAGCAGCCAAGATACGGGATCATTAACTGAAGCTTTCTTT. Its translation: CASSQDTGSLTEAFF.

There are a few counts of this clone. V usage is TRBV19 and J usage is TRBJ1-3; the D is unclear. CDR1 is LNHDA, CDR2 SQIVND, per germline (reference sequence). The CDR3 is made up of 14 amino acids. The germline V and J ends were trimmed by 7 bases and 4 bases, with 14 bases remaining between them. CDR3 bases: TGTGCCAGTACCCCTGACCGGTGGGGAAACACCATATATTTT. Translating gives CASTPDRWGNTIYF. Variable domain in full (rest from reference TRBV19 and TRBJ1-3): DGGITQSPKYLFRKEGQNVTLSCEQNLNHDAMYWYRQDPGQGLRLIYYSQIVNDFQKGDIAEGYSVSREKKESFPLTVTSAQKNPTAFYLCASTPDRWGNTIYFGEGSWLTVV.

CDR3 sequence reads: CASSTGTGVGNEQFF. The CDR3, as DNA: TGTGCCAGCAGTACCGGGACAGGGGTGGGCAATGAGCAGTTCTTC. The chain employs TRBV6-5 and TRBJ2-1; 10 nucleotides align to TRBD1. Germline values: CDR1 MNHEY, CDR2 SVGAGI. The CDR3 is 15 amino acids. V shed 5 bases, J shed 6 bases, and the junction held 7 bases outside the gene matches.

The chain has TRBV28 and TRBJ2-7; 10 nucleotides agree with TRBD1. The V gene's germline CDR1 is MDHEN and CDR2 SYDVKM. Losses at the gene ends were 6 bases for V and 2 bases for J; bases not matched to a gene: 7. CDR3 length equals 15 residues. The CDR3 DNA reads TGTGCCAGCAGGAAGACAGGGGGCGCTCCCTACGAGCAGTACTTC. The encoded protein is CASRKTGGAPYEQYF.

This rearrangement joins TRBV25-1 to TRBJ2-3, with D perhaps TRBD1 (5 bases). The CDR3 spans 17 residues. V lost 2 bases and J 0 bases, leaving 15 bases between the germline ends. Per the germline V gene, CDR1 is MGHDK and CDR2 is SYGVNS. Written as DNA, the CDR3 is TGTGCCAGCAGTGAAATTCGGGCAGCAGGGAGCACAGATACGCAGTATTTT. It is translated as CASSEIRAAGSTDTQYF.

The J gene is TRBJ1-1, the V gene TRBV10-2; weak D call: TRBD1 (5 bases). The length of the CDR3 is 14 residues. Deletions cut 3 bases from V and 4 bases from J, with 12 bases between. Germline loops: CDR1 WSHSY, CDR2 SAAADI. The CDR3 is CASSERGEVTEAFF. The CDR3 DNA is TGCGCCAGCAGTGAAAGAGGGGAAGTCACTGAAGCTTTCTTT.

On this clone itself: One junction end disagrees with the germline gene, perhaps due to a read error. The chain links TRBV29-1 to TRBJ1-3; no clear D gene. The CDR3 consists of 11 residues. Germline V gives CDR1 SQVTM, CDR2 ANQGSEA. The CDR3 sequence is CSAFSGNTIYF. As DNA, the CDR3 is TGCAGCGCCTTTTCTGGCAACACCATATATTTT. The full variable domain, in which reference TRBV29-1 and TRBJ1-3 provide the parts outside the CDR3, is SAVISQKPSRDICQRGTSLTIQCQVDSQVTMMFWYRQQPGQSLTLIATANQGSEATYESGFVIDKFPISRPNLTFSTLTVSNMSPEDSSIYLCSAFSGNTIYFGEGSWLTVV.